One T cell receptor beta chain is described in this entry. This specimen comes from a study of T cell changes during pregnancy in multiple sclerosis. Sequenced by immunoSEQ multiplex PCR; TCRdb stores in-frame clones only, minus some. The sample yields around 42,000 clones, 75% to 95% seen once. The CDR3 spans 16 residues. Germline values: CDR1 PRHDT, CDR2 FYEKMQ (reference sequence). The ends lost 2 bases at V and 4 bases at J; junction bases unmatched: 8. The sequence was obtained from a female donor in good health, enrolled as a control in a pregnancy study. Sequenced material: CD4+ T cells from peripheral blood mononuclear cells, taken in the second trimester of pregnancy. V gene TRBV13 combines with J gene TRBJ2-3, with 8 bases that match TRBD1. Written as DNA, the CDR3 is TGTGCCAGCAGCTTAAGGACAGGGAAAGTGGCAGATACGCAGTATTTT. This gives the protein CASSLRTGKVADTQYF.